The 7 T cell receptor beta chains below come from one sample, sequenced in a study of CD8 T cells in ankylosing spondylitis. TCRdb independently ran MiXCR on the 5' RACE reads; one entry per CDR3 protein. The table records around 120,000 distinct CDR3 sequences, approximately 25% of them present only once. Sequenced sample: synovial fluid, either unsorted or a sorted T cell fraction (not recorded which). These TCRs come from a male donor with ankylosing spondylitis.

The CDR3 coding sequence is TGCAGCGTTGGGAGTGAGGGAGGGGGCTACACCTTC. Its translation: CSVGSEGGGYTF. This chain links TRBV29-1 with TRBJ1-2; the D is unclear. Germline loops: CDR1 SQVTM, CDR2 ANQGSEA. This CDR3 is 12 amino acids long. V lost 4 bases to trimming and J lost 8 bases, with 14 bases between them. Complete variable domain (other parts from reference TRBV29-1 and TRBJ1-2): SAVISQKPSRDICQRGTSLTIQCQVDSQVTMMFWYRQQPGQSLTLIATANQGSEATYESGFVIDKFPISRPNLTFSTLTVSNMSPEDSSIYLCSVGSEGGGYTFGSGTRLTVV.

This clonotype has a count of ten or more. J is TRBJ2-1 and V is TRBV5-1; 7 bases map to TRBD2. The CDR3 spans 15 residues. V lost 4 bases to trimming and J lost 0 bases; unmatched junction nucleotides: 4. Germline V lookup: CDR1 SGHRS, CDR2 YFSETQ. The CDR3 sequence is CASSPGTTSYNEQFF. The CDR3 bases are TGCGCCAGCAGCCCGGGGACTACCTCCTACAATGAGCAGTTCTTC.

Only a few counts were recorded for this clonotype. The chain is built from TRBV11-3 and TRBJ2-1, with D possibly called TRBD1 or TRBD2 (5 bases each). CDR1 is SGHNT and CDR2 is YENEEA in the germline V gene. Trimming removed 0 bases from V and 8 bases from J, with 8 bases in between. The CDR3 length is 13 residues. The chain's CDR3 is CASSLDRGDEQFF. The CDR3 DNA is TGTGCCAGCAGCTTAGATCGGGGCGATGAGCAGTTCTTC.

The J gene is TRBJ1-1, the V gene TRBV7-9; D not certain. Trimming pared 4 bases from V and 1 base from J, leaving 7 bases between. CDR1 is SEHNR and CDR2 is FQNEAQ in the germline V gene (reference sequence). The CDR3 sequence is 13 residues long. The CDR3 bases are TGTGCCAGCAGCTGGATCGAGAACACTGAAGCTTTCTTT. Its protein is CASSWIENTEAFF.

The V gene is TRBV5-1, the J gene TRBJ2-7, with a weak D call TRBD1 (7 bases). V lost 0 bases, J lost 6 bases, and 16 bases lay in between. CDR1 is SGHRS, CDR2 YFSETQ, per germline. The CDR3 runs 15 residues. The CDR3 DNA reads as TGCGCCAGCAGCTTGGCAGGGGGGAGGTCGGGCGAGCAGTACTTC. Encoded protein: CASSLAGGRSGEQYF.

This clonotype was seen ten or more times. The genes are TRBV7-2 and TRBJ2-1; D may be TRBD2 (6 bases). Trimming stripped 3 bases from V and 1 base from J, with 10 bases between. The CDR3 is 15 amino acids. Germline V gives CDR1 SGHTA, CDR2 FQGNSA. CDR3 protein: CASSFSGTSYNEQFF. CDR3 DNA: TGTGCCAGCAGCTTTTCCGGGACTTCCTACAATGAGCAGTTCTTC. Supplemented by reference TRBV7-2 and TRBJ2-1, the full variable domain reads GAGVSQSPSNKVTEKGKDVELRCDPISGHTALYWYRQSLGQGLEFLIYFQGNSAPDKSGLPSDRFSAERTGGSVSTLTIQRTQQEDSAVYLCASSFSGTSYNEQFFGPGTRLTVL.

This chain connects TRBV11-3 to TRBJ2-1, with D tentatively TRBD2 (5 bases). The CDR3 runs 14 residues. The germline CDR1 and CDR2 sequences are SGHNT and YENEEA. V lost 8 bases, J lost 2 bases, and 13 bases lay in between. The DNA for the CDR3 is TGTGCCAGCTTAGGGAGCGGACCCTACAATGAGCAGTTCTTC. It codes for CASLGSGPYNEQFF. Together with reference TRBV11-3 and TRBJ2-1, the CDR3 gives the full variable domain: EAGVVQSPRYKIIEKKQPVAFWCNPISGHNTLYWYLQNLGQGPELLIRYENEEAVDDSQLPKDRFSAERLKGVDSTLKIQPAELGDSAVYLCASLGSGPYNEQFFGPGTRLTVL.